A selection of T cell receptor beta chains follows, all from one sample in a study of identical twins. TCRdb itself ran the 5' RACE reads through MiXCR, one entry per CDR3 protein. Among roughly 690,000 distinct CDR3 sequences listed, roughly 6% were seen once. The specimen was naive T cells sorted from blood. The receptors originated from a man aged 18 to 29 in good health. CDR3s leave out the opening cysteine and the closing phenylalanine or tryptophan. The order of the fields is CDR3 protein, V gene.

CDR3 protein: ASNLAGENEQF; V gene: TRBV9
CDR3 protein: ASSLGGTGVYNEQF; V gene: TRBV12-3/TRBV12-4
CDR3 protein: ASSYIGRGGTGELF; V gene: TRBV6-2/TRBV6-3
CDR3 protein: ASSVGTGGRHYYNEQF; V gene: TRBV9
CDR3 protein: ASSQGPPETQY; V gene: TRBV12-3/TRBV12-4
CDR3 protein: ASSFDRGWSDTQY; V gene: TRBV7-2
CDR3 protein: SASELTALGRQETQY; V gene: TRBV20-1
CDR3 protein: ASSQVVSVAKNIQY; V gene: TRBV3-1
CDR3 protein: ASRKTGVGYEQY; V gene: TRBV19
CDR3 protein: ASSLSSRTQY; V gene: TRBV7-2
CDR3 protein: ASSSYGTPNTGELF; V gene: TRBV6-5
CDR3 protein: ASRKYSGAHNEQF; V gene: TRBV7-2
CDR3 protein: ASSLLGRGQADTQY; V gene: TRBV11-2
CDR3 protein: ASSNPVGLDFNTGELF; V gene: TRBV7-6
CDR3 protein: ASSLGLAVYQETQY; V gene: TRBV5-1
CDR3 protein: ASSQANWENIQY; V gene: TRBV4-2
CDR3 protein: ASSLTRGRGAGEAF; V gene: TRBV12-3/TRBV12-4
CDR3 protein: ATSDRAFSTDTQY; V gene: TRBV24-1
CDR3 protein: ASSTGRFSIEKLF; V gene: TRBV27
CDR3 protein: ASSLTRTSGRGLVDEQF; V gene: TRBV5-1
CDR3 protein: ASSYATGELF; V gene: TRBV6-5
CDR3 protein: ATRQGNTGELF; V gene: TRBV15
CDR3 protein: ATSLSYSGSGDTQY; V gene: TRBV24-1
CDR3 protein: ASSQRQGPDTQY; V gene: TRBV7-2
CDR3 protein: ASSGRAAQETQY; V gene: TRBV7-6
CDR3 protein: ATSVMSDTGELF; V gene: TRBV24-1
CDR3 protein: ASSVLAGGHNEQF; V gene: TRBV5-1
CDR3 protein: ASNMGQGNTGELF; V gene: TRBV6-1
CDR3 protein: ASSDMAFTGELF; V gene: TRBV6-1
CDR3 protein: ASSRGLARHRNEQY; V gene: TRBV7-2
CDR3 protein: ASSRGIAGVGHEQF; V gene: TRBV5-1